This T cell receptor (beta chain) was identified during a study of blood T cell repertoires in COVID-19. This CDR3 has 11 residues. Trimming removed 2 bases at V and 7 bases at J, with 3 bases between. Germline V gene data show CDR1 as SGHAT and CDR2 as FQNNGV. The table came from immunoSEQ multiplex PCR; TCRdb's copy has only in-frame clones and leaves some out. Of hundreds of thousands of clones listed, around 85% are singletons. This clone was recorded once. Symptom resolution, clearance, or two negative PCRs marked the recovered donors of Cohort 3. Specimen: PBMCs or T cells enriched from blood (not recorded which). The rearrangement links TRBV11-2 to TRBJ2-1; no definite D call. This TCR was sampled from a woman between 35 and 50 years old who had recovered from COVID-19. CDR3: CASSLRNEQFF. The CDR3 nucleotides are TGTGCCAGCAGCTTACGGAATGAGCAGTTCTTC.